The T cell receptor (beta chain) under discussion was sequenced for a study of T-cell reconstitution after alpha-beta-depleted transplantation in children. Unique molecular identifiers were incorporated when the TCRbeta library was constructed. TCRdb ran MiXCR on the PCR reads and lists one entry per CDR3 protein. Among hundreds of thousands of distinct CDR3 sequences listed, over 10% were seen once. Germline lookup yields CDR1 SGHRS and CDR2 YFSETQ. This CDR3 region has 15 residues. V dropped 0 bases and J dropped 5; count of bases not matched to a gene: 8. This TCR derives from a girl aged 2 to 9 with congenital amegakaryocytic thrombocytopenia, due to receive a stem cell transplant. The sample in question was PBMCs, obtained before TCRalphabeta/CD19-depleted stem cell transplant. The V gene is TRBV5-1, the J gene TRBJ2-7, with 7 bases aligning to TRBD2. CDR3 amino acids: CASSLEGGSAHEQYF. The CDR3 DNA reads as TGCGCCAGCAGCTTGGAGGGCGGGAGTGCCCACGAGCAGTACTTC.